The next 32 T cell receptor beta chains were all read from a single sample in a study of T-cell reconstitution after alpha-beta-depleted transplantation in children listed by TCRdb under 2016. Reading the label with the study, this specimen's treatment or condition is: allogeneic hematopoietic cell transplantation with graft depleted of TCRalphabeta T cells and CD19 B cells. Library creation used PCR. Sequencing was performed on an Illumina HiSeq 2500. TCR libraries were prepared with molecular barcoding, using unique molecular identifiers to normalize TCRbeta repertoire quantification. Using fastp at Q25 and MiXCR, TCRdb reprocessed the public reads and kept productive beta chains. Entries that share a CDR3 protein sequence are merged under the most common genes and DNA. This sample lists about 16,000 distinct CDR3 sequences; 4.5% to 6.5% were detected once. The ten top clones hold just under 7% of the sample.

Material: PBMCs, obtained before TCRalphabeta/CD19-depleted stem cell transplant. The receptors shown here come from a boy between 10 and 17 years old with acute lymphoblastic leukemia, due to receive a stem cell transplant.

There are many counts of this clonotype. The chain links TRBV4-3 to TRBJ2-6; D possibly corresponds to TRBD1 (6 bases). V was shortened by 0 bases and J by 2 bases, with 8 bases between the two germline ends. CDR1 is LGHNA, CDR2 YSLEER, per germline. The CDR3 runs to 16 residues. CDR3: CASSQEEGAGANVLTF. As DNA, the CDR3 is TGCGCCAGCAGCCAAGAAGAGGGGGCTGGGGCCAACGTCCTGACTTTC.

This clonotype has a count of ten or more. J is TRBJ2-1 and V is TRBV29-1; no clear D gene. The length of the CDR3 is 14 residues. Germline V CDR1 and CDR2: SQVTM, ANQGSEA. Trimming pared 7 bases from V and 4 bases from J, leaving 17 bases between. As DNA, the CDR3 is TGCAGCGCCCTCCCGGCTCGATCGTACAATGAGCAGTTCTTC. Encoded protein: CSALPARSYNEQFF.

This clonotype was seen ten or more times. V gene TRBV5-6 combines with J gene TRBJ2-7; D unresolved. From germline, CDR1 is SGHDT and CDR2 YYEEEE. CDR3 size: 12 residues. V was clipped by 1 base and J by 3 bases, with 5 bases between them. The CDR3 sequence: CASSLNSYEQYF. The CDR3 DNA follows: TGTGCCAGCAGCTTGAACAGCTACGAGCAGTACTTC. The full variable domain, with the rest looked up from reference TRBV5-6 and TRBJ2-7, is DAGVTQSPTHLIKTRGQQVTLRCSPKSGHDTVSWYQQALGQGPQFIFQYYEEEERQRGNFPDRFSGHQFPNYSSELNVNALLLGDSALYLCASSLNSYEQYFGPGTRLTVT.

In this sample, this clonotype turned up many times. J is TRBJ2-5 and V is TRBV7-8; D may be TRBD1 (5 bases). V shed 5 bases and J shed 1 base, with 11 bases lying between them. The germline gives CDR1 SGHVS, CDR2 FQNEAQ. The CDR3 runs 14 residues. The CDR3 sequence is CASSTKTAQETQYF. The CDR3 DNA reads TGTGCCAGCAGCACGAAGACAGCCCAAGAGACCCAGTACTTC.

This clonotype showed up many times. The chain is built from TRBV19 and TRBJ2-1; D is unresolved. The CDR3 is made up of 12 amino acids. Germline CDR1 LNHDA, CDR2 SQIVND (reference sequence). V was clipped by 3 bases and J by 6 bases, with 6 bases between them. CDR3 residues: CASSIGSNEQFF. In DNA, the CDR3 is TGTGCCAGTAGTATCGGGTCCAATGAGCAGTTCTTC.

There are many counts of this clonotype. CDR3 nucleotides: TGTGCCAGCAGCTGGTTCGGCCGAGAGAATGAGCAGTTCTTC. The encoded protein is CASSWFGRENEQFF. V gene TRBV5-6 combines with J gene TRBJ2-1; no clear D. The germline gives CDR1 SGHDT, CDR2 YYEEEE. The V gene lost 3 bases and the J gene lost 7 bases, with 14 bases spanning the gap. This CDR3 has 14 residues.

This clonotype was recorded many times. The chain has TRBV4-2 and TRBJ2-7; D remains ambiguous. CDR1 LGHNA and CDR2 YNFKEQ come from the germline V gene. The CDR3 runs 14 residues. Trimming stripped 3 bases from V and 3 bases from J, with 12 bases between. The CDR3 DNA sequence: TGTGCCAGCAGCCAGATTGGCACAGTCTACGAGCAGTACTTC. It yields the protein CASSQIGTVYEQYF.

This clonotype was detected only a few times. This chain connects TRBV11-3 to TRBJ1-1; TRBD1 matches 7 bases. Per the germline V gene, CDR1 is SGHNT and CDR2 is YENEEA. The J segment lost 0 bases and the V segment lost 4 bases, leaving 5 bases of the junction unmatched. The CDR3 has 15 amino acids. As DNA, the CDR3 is TGTGCCAGCAGCTGGGGGGGACAGTTGAACACTGAAGCTTTCTTT. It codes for CASSWGGQLNTEAFF.

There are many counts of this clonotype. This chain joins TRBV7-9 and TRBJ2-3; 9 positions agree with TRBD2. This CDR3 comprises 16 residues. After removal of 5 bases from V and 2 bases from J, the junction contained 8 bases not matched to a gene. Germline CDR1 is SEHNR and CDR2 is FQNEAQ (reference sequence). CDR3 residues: CASSHGPSGTTDTQYF. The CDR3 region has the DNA TGTGCCAGCAGCCACGGACCTAGCGGGACCACAGATACGCAGTATTTT.

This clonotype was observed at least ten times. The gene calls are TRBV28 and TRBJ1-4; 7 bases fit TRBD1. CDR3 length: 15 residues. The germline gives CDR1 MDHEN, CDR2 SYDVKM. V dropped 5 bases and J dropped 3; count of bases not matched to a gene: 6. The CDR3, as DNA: TGTGCCAGCAGTCTAACCGGGACAGCTAATGAAAAACTGTTTTTT. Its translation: CASSLTGTANEKLFF.

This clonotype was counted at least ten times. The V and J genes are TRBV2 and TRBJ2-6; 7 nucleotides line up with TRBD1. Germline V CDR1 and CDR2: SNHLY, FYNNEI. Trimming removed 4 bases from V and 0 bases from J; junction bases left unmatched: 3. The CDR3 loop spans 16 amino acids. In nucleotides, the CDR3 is TGTGCCAGCAGTGGTTACAGGGGCTCTGGGGCCAACGTCCTGACTTTC. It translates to CASSGYRGSGANVLTF.

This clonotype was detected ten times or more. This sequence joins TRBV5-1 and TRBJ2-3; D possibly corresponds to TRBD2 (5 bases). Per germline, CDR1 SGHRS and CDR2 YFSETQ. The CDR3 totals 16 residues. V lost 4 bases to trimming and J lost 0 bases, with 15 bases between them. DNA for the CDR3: TGCGCCAGCAGCCACTCAAGCGGATCTAGCACAGATACGCAGTATTTT. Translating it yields CASSHSSGSSTDTQYF.

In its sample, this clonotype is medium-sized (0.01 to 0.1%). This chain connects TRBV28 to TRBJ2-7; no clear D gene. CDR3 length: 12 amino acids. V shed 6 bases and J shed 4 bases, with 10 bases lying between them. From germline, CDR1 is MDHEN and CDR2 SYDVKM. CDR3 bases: TGTGCCAGCAGCCTTAGGGTTTACGAGCAGTACTTC. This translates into CASSLRVYEQYF.

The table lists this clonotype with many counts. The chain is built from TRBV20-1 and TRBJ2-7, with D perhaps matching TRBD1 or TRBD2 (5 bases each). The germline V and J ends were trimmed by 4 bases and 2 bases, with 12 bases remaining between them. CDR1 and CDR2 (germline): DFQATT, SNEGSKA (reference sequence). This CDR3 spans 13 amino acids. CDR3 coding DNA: TGCAGTGCTACCCGGGACGGACCCTACGAGCAGTACTTC. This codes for CSATRDGPYEQYF.

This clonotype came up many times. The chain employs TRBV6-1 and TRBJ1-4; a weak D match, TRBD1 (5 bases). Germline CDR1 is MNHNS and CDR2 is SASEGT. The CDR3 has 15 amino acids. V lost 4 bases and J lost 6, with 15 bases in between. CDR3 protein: CASSAYGTSYEKLFF. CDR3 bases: TGTGCCAGCAGTGCTTACGGGACTTCTTATGAAAAACTGTTTTTT.

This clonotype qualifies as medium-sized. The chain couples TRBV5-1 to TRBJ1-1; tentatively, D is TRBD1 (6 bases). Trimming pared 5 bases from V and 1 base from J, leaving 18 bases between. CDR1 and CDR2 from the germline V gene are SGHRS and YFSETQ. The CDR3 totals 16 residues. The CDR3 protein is CASSRGGVRANTEAFF. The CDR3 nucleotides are TGCGCCAGCAGTCGGGGGGGCGTCAGGGCGAACACTGAAGCTTTCTTT.

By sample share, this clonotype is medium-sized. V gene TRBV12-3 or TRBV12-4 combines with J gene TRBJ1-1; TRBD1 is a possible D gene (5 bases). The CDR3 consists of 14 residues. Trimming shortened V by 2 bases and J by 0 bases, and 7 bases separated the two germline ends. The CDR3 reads CASSLRGVNTEAFF. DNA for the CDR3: TGTGCCAGCAGTTTACGGGGCGTGAACACTGAAGCTTTCTTT.

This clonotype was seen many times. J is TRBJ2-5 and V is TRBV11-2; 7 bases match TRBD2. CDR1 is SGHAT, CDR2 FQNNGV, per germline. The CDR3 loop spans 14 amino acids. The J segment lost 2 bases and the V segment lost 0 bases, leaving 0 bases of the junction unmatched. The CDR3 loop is CASSLELAQETQYF. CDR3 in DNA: TGTGCCAGCAGCTTAGAACTAGCGCAAGAGACCCAGTACTTC.

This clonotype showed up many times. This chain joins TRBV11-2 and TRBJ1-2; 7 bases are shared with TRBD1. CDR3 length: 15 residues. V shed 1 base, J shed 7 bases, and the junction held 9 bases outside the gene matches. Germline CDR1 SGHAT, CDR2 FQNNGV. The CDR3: CASSLVVQGGPGYTF. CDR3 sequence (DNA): TGTGCCAGCAGCTTAGTGGTCCAGGGGGGGCCTGGCTACACCTTC.

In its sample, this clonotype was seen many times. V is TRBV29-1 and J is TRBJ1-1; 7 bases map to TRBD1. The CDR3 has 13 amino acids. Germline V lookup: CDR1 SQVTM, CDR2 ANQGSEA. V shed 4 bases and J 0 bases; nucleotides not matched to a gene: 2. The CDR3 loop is CSVAGQMNTEAFF. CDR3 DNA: TGCAGCGTTGCGGGACAGATGAACACTGAAGCTTTCTTT.

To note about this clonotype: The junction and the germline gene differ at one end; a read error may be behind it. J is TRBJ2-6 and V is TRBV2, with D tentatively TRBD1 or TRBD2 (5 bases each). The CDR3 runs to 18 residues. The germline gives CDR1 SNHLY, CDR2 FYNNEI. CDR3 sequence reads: CAISPRWDPNPGANVVTF. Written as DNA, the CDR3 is TGTGCCATCAGTCCCCGGTGGGACCCCAACCCTGGGGCCAACGTCGTGACTTTC.

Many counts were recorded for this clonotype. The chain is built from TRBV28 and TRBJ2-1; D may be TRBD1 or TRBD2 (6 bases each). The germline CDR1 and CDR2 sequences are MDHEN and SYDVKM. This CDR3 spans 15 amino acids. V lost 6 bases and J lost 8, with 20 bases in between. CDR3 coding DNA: TGTGCCAGCAGGGAAACCGGGCCGGGGGCGGATGAGCAGTTCTTC. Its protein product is CASRETGPGADEQFF. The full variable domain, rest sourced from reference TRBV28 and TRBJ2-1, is DVKVTQSSRYLVKRTGEKVFLECVQDMDHENMFWYRQDPGLGLRLIYFSYDVKMKEKGDIPEGYSVSREKKERFSLILESASTNQTSMYLCASRETGPGADEQFFGPGTRLTVL.

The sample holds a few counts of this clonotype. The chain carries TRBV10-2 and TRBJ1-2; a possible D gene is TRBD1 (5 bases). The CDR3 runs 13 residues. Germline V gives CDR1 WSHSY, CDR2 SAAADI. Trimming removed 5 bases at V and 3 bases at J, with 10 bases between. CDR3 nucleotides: TGCGCCAGCAGTCGGGGGTTGGACTATGGCTACACCTTC. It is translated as CASSRGLDYGYTF.

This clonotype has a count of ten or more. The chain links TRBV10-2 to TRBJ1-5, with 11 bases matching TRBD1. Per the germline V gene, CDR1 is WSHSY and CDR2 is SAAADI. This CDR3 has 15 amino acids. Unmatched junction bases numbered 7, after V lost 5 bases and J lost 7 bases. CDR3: CASSPGTGGSQPQHF. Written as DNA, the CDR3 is TGCGCCAGCAGTCCCGGGACAGGGGGATCCCAGCCCCAGCATTTT.

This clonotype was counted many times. CDR3 loop: CSAREQSGGEQFF. CDR3 in DNA: TGCAGTGCTAGAGAGCAGAGCGGGGGGGAGCAGTTCTTC. V gene TRBV20-1 combines with J gene TRBJ2-1; 9 bases are a match to TRBD2. CDR3 length equals 13 residues. CDR1 and CDR2 from the germline V gene are DFQATT and SNEGSKA (reference sequence). Losses at the gene ends were 0 bases for V and 10 bases for J; bases not matched to a gene: 4.

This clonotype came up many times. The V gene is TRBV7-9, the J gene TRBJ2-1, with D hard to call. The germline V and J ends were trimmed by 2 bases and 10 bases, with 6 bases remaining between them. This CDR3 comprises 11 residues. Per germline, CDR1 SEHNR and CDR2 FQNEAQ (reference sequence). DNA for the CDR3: TGTGCCAGCAGCTTATTGCGGGAGCAGTTCTTC. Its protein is CASSLLREQFF.

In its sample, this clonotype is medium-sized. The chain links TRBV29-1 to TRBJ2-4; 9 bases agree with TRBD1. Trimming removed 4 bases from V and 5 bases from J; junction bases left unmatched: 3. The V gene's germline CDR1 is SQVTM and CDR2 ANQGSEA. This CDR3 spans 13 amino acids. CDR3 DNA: TGCAGCGTTGTAGGGGACAGGGAAAACATTCAGTACTTC. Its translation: CSVVGDRENIQYF.

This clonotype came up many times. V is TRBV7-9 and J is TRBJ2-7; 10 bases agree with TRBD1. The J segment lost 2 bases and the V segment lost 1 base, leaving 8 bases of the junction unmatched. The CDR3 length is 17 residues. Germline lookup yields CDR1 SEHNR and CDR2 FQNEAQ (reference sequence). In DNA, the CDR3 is TGTGCCAGCAGCTTAGGGGGCCCCGGGACAGGGGCCTACGAGCAGTACTTC. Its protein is CASSLGGPGTGAYEQYF.

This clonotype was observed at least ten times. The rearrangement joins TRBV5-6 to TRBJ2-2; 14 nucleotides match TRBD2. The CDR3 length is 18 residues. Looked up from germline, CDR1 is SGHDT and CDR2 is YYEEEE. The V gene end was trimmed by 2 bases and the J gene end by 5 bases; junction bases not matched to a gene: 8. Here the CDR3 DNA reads TGTGCCAGCAGCTTAGGACTAGCGGGGGGTGTGAAGACCGGGGAGCTGTTTTTT. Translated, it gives CASSLGLAGGVKTGELFF.

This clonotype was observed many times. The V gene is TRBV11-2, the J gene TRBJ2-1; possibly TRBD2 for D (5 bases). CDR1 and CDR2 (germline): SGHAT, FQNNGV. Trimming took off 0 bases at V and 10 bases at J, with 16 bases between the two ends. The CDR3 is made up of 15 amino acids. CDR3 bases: TGTGCCAGCAGCTTAGACTTAGGGCGGGCTGGGGAGCAGTTCTTC. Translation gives CASSLDLGRAGEQFF.

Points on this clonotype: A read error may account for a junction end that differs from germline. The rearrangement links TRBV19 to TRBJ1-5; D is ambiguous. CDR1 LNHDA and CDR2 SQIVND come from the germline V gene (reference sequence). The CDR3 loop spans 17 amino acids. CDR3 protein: CASSARARVFSNQPQHF. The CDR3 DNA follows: TGTGCCAGTAGTGCCCGGGCACGTGTATTTAGCAATCAACCCCAGCATTTT.

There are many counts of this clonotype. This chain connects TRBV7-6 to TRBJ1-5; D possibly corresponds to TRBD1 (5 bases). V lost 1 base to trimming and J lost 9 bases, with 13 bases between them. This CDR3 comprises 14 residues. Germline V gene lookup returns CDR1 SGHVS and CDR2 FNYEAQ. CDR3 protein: CASSLGSREGPQHF. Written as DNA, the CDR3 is TGTGCCAGCAGCTTAGGCTCCAGGGAGGGGCCCCAGCATTTT.